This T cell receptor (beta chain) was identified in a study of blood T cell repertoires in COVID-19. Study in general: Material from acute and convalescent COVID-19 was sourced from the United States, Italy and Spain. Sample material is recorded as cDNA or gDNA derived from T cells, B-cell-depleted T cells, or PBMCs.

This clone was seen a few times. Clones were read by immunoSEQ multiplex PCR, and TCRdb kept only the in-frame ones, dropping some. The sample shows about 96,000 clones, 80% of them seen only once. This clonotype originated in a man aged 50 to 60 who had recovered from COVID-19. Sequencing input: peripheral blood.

The CDR3 sequence is CASSFTGTGGNEQFF. The CDR3 DNA is TGTGCCAGCAGCTTCACCGGGACAGGGGGTAATGAGCAGTTCTTC. The J gene is TRBJ2-1, the V gene TRBV7-2; 11 bases line up with TRBD1. Germline loops: CDR1 SGHTA, CDR2 FQGNSA. This CDR3 has 15 amino acids. V lost 3 bases and J lost 7; bases outside the gene matches: 5.